Below are 20 T cell receptor beta chains sequenced from a single sample in a study of CD8 T cells in acute hepatitis C reinfection. Using immunoSEQ multiplex PCR, the repertoire was profiled, and TCRdb retains in-frame clones only, with some absent. The data contain about 38,000 clones, around nine tenths of them singletons. The time point was: naive CD8 control sorted from an acute-time-point sample. Source material: naive CD8+ T cells from PBMCs. Source of these receptors: a man aged 25-45 years with chronic hepatitis C.

The J gene is TRBJ2-7, the V gene TRBV9; D not certain. This CDR3 spans 13 amino acids. Trimming took off 0 bases at V and 1 base at J, with 5 bases between the two ends. Looked up from germline, CDR1 is SGDLS and CDR2 is YYNGEE. DNA of the CDR3: TGTGCCAGCAGCGTAGATGGGTCCTACGAGCAGTACTTC. Amino acid sequence: CASSVDGSYEQYF.

The rearrangement uses TRBV7-8 and TRBJ1-3; the match to TRBD1 covers 8 bases. J was trimmed by 6 bases and V by 1 base; bases with no gene match: 11. The CDR3 is made up of 17 amino acids. From germline, CDR1 is SGHVS and CDR2 FQNEAQ. Here the CDR3 DNA reads TGTGCCAGCAGCTTAGGTCGCATCCAGGGGGCAGAAAACACCATATATTTT. Amino acid sequence: CASSLGRIQGAENTIYF.

The chain couples TRBV2 to TRBJ2-1; 8 bases agree with TRBD1. The CDR3 totals 15 residues. Germline V lookup: CDR1 SNHLY, CDR2 FYNNEI. Trimming at V came to 5 bases and at J to 0 bases, leaving 3 bases not matched to a gene. In DNA form, the CDR3 reads TGTGCCAGCAGTAGTACAGGGGGCTCCTACAATGAGCAGTTCTTC. Translation gives CASSSTGGSYNEQFF.

The chain links TRBV30 to TRBJ2-1; the D is unclear. The length of the CDR3 is 14 residues. The germline V gene has CDR1 GTSNPN and CDR2 SVGIG (reference sequence). Trimming stripped 5 bases from V and 5 bases from J, with 16 bases between. DNA of the CDR3: TGTGCCTGGTTGGAGAGGCCTCCCAACAATGAGCAGTTCTTC. This encodes CAWLERPPNNEQFF.

J is TRBJ1-1 and V is TRBV6-5, with D uncertain. CDR1 is MNHEY, CDR2 SVGAGI, per germline. The CDR3 totals 12 residues. V was pared by 10 bases and J by 1 base, with 10 bases between. The CDR3 region is CATIEGNTEAFF. As DNA, the CDR3 is TGTGCCACAATTGAAGGGAACACTGAAGCTTTCTTT.

This chain joins TRBV5-4 and TRBJ2-1, with 9 bases identical to TRBD1. The germline gives CDR1 SGHNT, CDR2 YYREEE (reference sequence). The CDR3 has 14 residues. Losses at the gene ends were 3 bases for V and 7 bases for J; bases not matched to a gene: 5. The CDR3 DNA is TGTGCCAGCAGCTCGGGACAGGGTACTAATGAGCAGTTCTTC. Amino acids: CASSSGQGTNEQFF. Full variable domain (rest looked up from reference TRBV5-4 and TRBJ2-1): ETGVTQSPTHLIKTRGQQVTLRCSSQSGHNTVSWYQQALGQGPQFIFQYYREEENGRGNFPPRFSGLQFPNYSSELNVNALELDDSALYLCASSSGQGTNEQFFGPGTRLTVL.

V gene TRBV18 combines with J gene TRBJ2-1; 7 positions match TRBD2. CDR3 length: 13 amino acids. The junction had 2 bases not matched to a gene; V was cut back by 8 bases and J by 1 base. Germline CDR1 KGHSH, CDR2 LQKENI. CDR3 region: CASRGDSYNEQFF. CDR3 bases: TGTGCCAGCCGGGGGGATTCCTACAATGAGCAGTTCTTC.

The V call is TRBV4-1, the J call TRBJ2-3; D is undetermined. The CDR3 extends over 14 amino acids. Germline CDR1 reads MGHRA; CDR2 reads YSYEKL. The ends were cut back, 1 base at V and 3 bases at J, with 8 bases in the middle. CDR3 protein: CASSQGPLTDTQYF. The CDR3 region has the DNA TGCGCCAGCAGCCAAGGACCATTAACAGATACGCAGTATTTT.

The chain employs TRBV11-3 and TRBJ2-7; D is possibly TRBD1 or TRBD2 (5 bases each). This CDR3 has 13 amino acids. Germline V gene sequence: CDR1 SGHNT, CDR2 YENEEA. Trimming removed 5 bases from V and 0 bases from J, with 8 bases in between. CDR3 amino acids: CASSAGSSYEQYF. CDR3 in DNA: TGTGCCAGCAGCGCAGGGAGCTCCTACGAGCAGTACTTC.

V and J are TRBV6-6 and TRBJ1-1, with D tentatively TRBD1 (6 bases). In germline, CDR1 is MNHNY, CDR2 SVGAGI (reference sequence). Trimming stripped 1 base from V and 2 bases from J, with 11 bases between. The CDR3 has 15 amino acids. The CDR3 coding sequence is TGTGCCAGCAGTTACTTACAGGGCATTAACACTGAAGCTTTCTTT. Protein: CASSYLQGINTEAFF.

In its sample, this clone was seen once. The chain couples TRBV2 to TRBJ2-1; 8 bases match TRBD2. V lost 3 bases, J lost 2 bases, and 6 bases stayed unmatched. Germline V gives CDR1 SNHLY, CDR2 FYNNEI. The CDR3 has 16 residues. The CDR3 sequence: CASSEGGGPPYNEQFF. DNA for the CDR3: TGTGCCAGCAGTGAGGGCGGGGGGCCCCCCTACAATGAGCAGTTCTTC.

The rearrangement uses TRBV10-2 and TRBJ2-7; D remains unclear. V lost 3 bases to trimming and J lost 3 bases, with 3 bases between them. The CDR3 spans 11 residues. From germline, CDR1 is WSHSY and CDR2 SAAADI. In DNA, the CDR3 is TGCGCCAGCAGTGATGTCTACGAGCAGTACTTC. This codes for CASSDVYEQYF.

This chain uses TRBV5-6 with TRBJ1-1; unclear D gene. V lost 0 bases and J 4 bases, leaving 7 bases between the germline ends. Germline V CDR1 and CDR2: SGHDT, YYEEEE. This CDR3 spans 13 amino acids. As DNA, the CDR3 is TGTGCCAGCAGCTTGGATTTATCCACTGAAGCTTTCTTT. Translation: CASSLDLSTEAFF.

The rearrangement joins TRBV27 to TRBJ1-5, with TRBD1 matching 8 bases. This CDR3 has 14 amino acids. Unmatched junction bases numbered 1, after V lost 0 bases and J lost 6 bases. CDR1 is MNHEY and CDR2 is SMNVEV in the germline V gene (reference sequence). CDR3 sequence: CASSLSDRGQPQHF. CDR3 nucleotides: TGTGCCAGCAGTTTATCCGACAGGGGTCAGCCCCAGCATTTT.

The chain joins TRBV27 to TRBJ1-2; D gene uncertain. V was cut by 4 bases and J by 2 bases, with 8 bases left in between. The germline CDR1 and CDR2 sequences are MNHEY and SMNVEV (reference sequence). This CDR3 has 13 residues. CDR3 residues: CASSSRLNYGYTF. The DNA of the CDR3 is TGTGCCAGCAGTTCTCGCCTGAACTATGGCTACACCTTC.

The chain joins TRBV7-8 to TRBJ2-1, with 10 bases aligning to TRBD2. The length of the CDR3 is 17 residues. Germline CDR1 is SGHVS and CDR2 is FQNEAQ. V shed 1 base and J 4 bases; nucleotides not matched to a gene: 7. CDR3 region: CASSLGASGGIYNEQFF. DNA of the CDR3: TGTGCCAGCAGCTTAGGGGCTAGCGGGGGCATATACAATGAGCAGTTCTTC.

This clone was found once. The CDR3: CASRDGGPDEQFF. CDR3 nucleotide sequence: TGTGCCAGCAGAGACGGGGGCCCCGATGAGCAGTTCTTC. The rearrangement uses TRBV5-4 and TRBJ2-1; either TRBD1 or TRBD2 may supply D (6 bases each). Trimming removed 5 bases from V and 8 bases from J, with 14 bases in between. Germline loops: CDR1 SGHNT, CDR2 YYREEE (reference sequence). The CDR3 totals 13 residues.

The rearrangement links TRBV11-2 to TRBJ2-7; 8 positions match TRBD1. Germline lookup yields CDR1 SGHAT and CDR2 FQNNGV. J gave up 2 bases and V 5 bases, and 8 bases lay outside the gene matches. The CDR3 extends over 15 amino acids. CDR3 loop: CASSPGRGLTYEQYF. The CDR3 DNA reads as TGTGCCAGCAGCCCCGGCAGGGGGCTCACCTACGAGCAGTACTTC.

There are a few counts of this clone. V and J are TRBV6-1 and TRBJ1-1; D is uncertain. The CDR3 is made up of 14 amino acids. Germline V lookup: CDR1 MNHNS, CDR2 SASEGT. V shed 4 bases and J shed 5 bases, with 14 bases lying between them. The CDR3 DNA follows: TGTGCCAGCAGTGTGCCTTCAGGTGAAACTGAAGCTTTCTTT. Its translation: CASSVPSGETEAFF.

The genes are TRBV6-5 and TRBJ2-1, with 10 bases identical to TRBD2. Unmatched junction bases numbered 9, after V lost 4 bases and J lost 12 bases. Looked up from germline, CDR1 is MNHEY and CDR2 is SVGAGI. This CDR3 comprises 14 residues. The CDR3 DNA reads as TGTGCCAGCAGTTCCCCAACTAGCGGGAACGGGCAGTTCTTC. As protein: CASSSPTSGNGQFF.